What follows is one TCR beta chain and its context. There is no known antigen for this receptor. Base qualities were left out, and no much larger clone turns up one base away. Per the publication, the time point label means: naive CD8 control sorted from an acute-time-point sample. Enrolled in the Montreal Hepatitis C Cohort (HEPCO) in Canada, the donors were people who inject drugs, and these donors were followed every 3 months. Acute primary HCV infection was defined by a positive HCV RNA or antibody test following a negative test within the previous 24 weeks. Surface staining used CD3, CD8 and CD45RO antibodies, with an aqua fixable dye to exclude dead cells. The cohort comprised several spontaneous resolvers, defined by HCV RNA clearance within 24 weeks. From thawed, previously cryostored peripheral blood mononuclear cells, CD8+ T cells were purified through negative selection performed by means of the MACS CD8+ T cell Isolation Kit. Sorting of the cells was done on a BD FACSAria II cell sorter.

Relative to germline, V is missing 4 bases and J is missing 5 bases, with 4 bases of the junction outside any gene match. CDR1 and CDR2 (SQVTM, ANQGSEA) derive from the germline V gene. Measured from the cysteine to the phenylalanine, the CDR3 is 13 residues long. The CDR3 DNA has 39 bases and is translated from base 1. This entry comes from a study of CD8 T cells in acute hepatitis C reinfection (dated by TCRdb to about 2021). In the study overall: Both during acute infection and after viral clearance, the study profiled the TCRbeta repertoire of CD8+ T cells that were specific for the HCV NS3-1073 epitope. Paired acute and follow-up samples were contributed by four spontaneous resolvers. Overall study results and their limits: No follow-up repertoires were available for chronically infected subjects, since NS3-1073 specific cells were too rare to be sorted. TRBV04 and TRBV06 gene families were preferentially used in all groups, and this usage was not explained by overrepresentation in the naive pool. It was rare for CDR3 sequences to be shared with other epitopes, and exact matching may have been limited by differing sequencing approaches. Because bulk sequencing was performed on the TCRbeta chain only, alphabeta pairing of public clonotypes could not be determined. About 14 public clonotypes were found regardless of outcome, and V04-02/J02-02 was used by one public clonotype. NS3-1073 specific repertoires were highly diverse, with no significant diversity differences between acute resolver, follow-up resolver and acute chronic samples.

Genomic DNA was extracted from the FACS-sorted cells, and the TCRbeta chains were sequenced by the commercial immunoSEQ service. On the authors' methods: Repertoire data were analyzed with ImmunoSEQ Analyzer software v3.0 and R v3.5.1. Only productive rearrangements were analyzed, because sequences with stop codons or out-of-frame rearrangements were removed. Simpson diversity, Shannon entropy, CDR3 length and nucleotide addition metrics were obtained from the sequencing provider. Clonotypes were grouped by frequency as dominant, sub-dominant, low or lowest abundance, and most analyses excluded clonotypes below 0.1%. A CDR3 amino acid clonotype was called public when found in at least two subjects at a cumulative frequency of at least 0.5%. Entries here come from immuneACCESS through TCRdb and include only in-frame sequences with V and J called. Some clones fail to appear in such tables; in the studies checked, an unresolved V gene covers under half of the shortfall, and the cause of the remainder is unknown. V and J calls and clone size are given by that table; D and trimming were obtained from the DNA. This sample holds about 40,000 clones; roughly 88% were observed only once. The ten largest clones capture over 9.5% of the sample.

The clonotype comes from a woman aged 18-29 years who spontaneously cleared hepatitis C infection. Material: naive CD8+ T cells from PBMCs. In light of the paper, this sample's cell subset or site label describes: sorted total naive CD45RO-negative CD8+ T cells. The sequence is built from TRBV29-1 and TRBJ2-7, with 11 junctional bases fitting TRBD1. CDR3 reads: CSVGTGGWDEQYF. The sequenced DNA: TGCAGCGTTGGGACAGGGGGCTGGGACGAGCAGTACTTC.